This T cell receptor beta chain emerged from a study of control samples from healthy donors and cancer patients (TCRdb year 2020). The V end loses 4 bases and the J end loses 7 bases, and a stretch of 17 bases separates them. The germline V gene specifies SGHRS as CDR1 and YFSETQ as CDR2. Reading from cysteine to phenylalanine, the CDR3 counts 15 amino acids. Kept here is only the CDR3 DNA, which spans 45 bases and is read in frame from base 1. Points on this clone: Its antigen remains unidentified. The input lacks base qualities; no much larger clone sits a single base away.

Library construction relied on the immunoSEQ multiplex PCR assay. In TCRdb, the immuneACCESS table is reduced to in-frame sequences with V and J assigned. These tables do not hold every clone; where another copy was compared, an unresolved V gene accounts for under half, and the others remain unexplained. Here the sample has about 92,000 clones; roughly four fifths occur a single time. Together, the top ten hold about 10% of the sample. In this chain, TRBV5-1 is recombined with TRBJ1-4; no D segment can be confidently identified. Sequencing input: blood. The sequence was collected from an older woman in good health. CDR3 region: CASSDGSAGGEKLFF. The nucleotide sequence reads TGCGCCAGCAGCGATGGTAGTGCAGGTGGTGAAAAACTGTTTTTT.